These T cell receptor beta chains were read from a single sample in a study of neoadjuvant anti-PD-1 for oral cavity cancer. Generated by immunoSEQ multiplex PCR, the TCRdb table keeps only in-frame clones and is missing some. The sample records 50,000 to 65,000 clones, around 80% being singletons. Sequences were derived from PBMCs, sampled before nivolumab (anti-PD-1) treatment. The origin of the receptors is a person aged 35-79 years with oral cavity squamous cell carcinoma. CDR3s include the opening cysteine and the closing phenylalanine or tryptophan. The order of the fields is D gene, clone size, J gene, V gene, CDR3 protein, CDR3 DNA. The D gene is left open where the match is weak. Some rows have no size entry. The others give once, few or many, or a class for an expanded clone.

d_call: -
clone_size: -
j_call: TRBJ2-7
v_call: TRBV2
cdr3_aa: CASSGTVYEQYF
cdr3_nt: TGTGCCAGCAGTGGGACTGTATACGAGCAGTACTTC

d_call: TRBD1
clone_size: -
j_call: TRBJ2-5
v_call: TRBV6-1
cdr3_aa: CASSDWTGGAGKTQYF
cdr3_nt: TGTGCCAGCAGTGACTGGACAGGGGGCGCCGGAAAGACCCAGTACTTC

d_call: -
clone_size: -
j_call: TRBJ1-2
v_call: TRBV29-1
cdr3_aa: CSVEGGQGRGNYGYTF
cdr3_nt: TGCAGCGTTGAAGGGGGACAAGGAAGAGGGAACTATGGCTACACCTTC

d_call: -
clone_size: -
j_call: TRBJ1-5
v_call: TRBV5-1
cdr3_aa: CASSLGPSRGNQPQHF
cdr3_nt: TGCGCCAGCAGCTTGGGACCTTCGAGAGGCAATCAGCCCCAGCATTTT

d_call: TRBD1
clone_size: -
j_call: TRBJ1-1
v_call: TRBV29-1
cdr3_aa: CSAGQGTTEAFF
cdr3_nt: TGCAGCGCCGGACAGGGAACTACTGAAGCTTTCTTT

d_call: -
clone_size: -
j_call: TRBJ2-1
v_call: TRBV5-4
cdr3_aa: CASSFNNEQFF
cdr3_nt: TGTGCCAGCAGCTTTAACAATGAGCAGTTCTTC

d_call: -
clone_size: once
j_call: TRBJ1-3
v_call: TRBV5-6
cdr3_aa: CASSSGRNTIYF
cdr3_nt: TGTGCCAGCAGCTCCGGACGAAACACCATATATTTT

d_call: TRBD2
clone_size: -
j_call: TRBJ2-1
v_call: TRBV6-1
cdr3_aa: CASSGTSGYEGEEQFF
cdr3_nt: TGTGCCAGCAGTGGGACTAGCGGGTATGAGGGAGAAGAGCAGTTCTTC

d_call: TRBD1
clone_size: -
j_call: TRBJ2-7
v_call: TRBV19
cdr3_aa: CASSYSLDRGEQYF
cdr3_nt: TGTGCCAGTAGCTATTCACTGGACAGGGGCGAGCAGTACTTC

d_call: TRBD1
clone_size: -
j_call: TRBJ1-1
v_call: TRBV30
cdr3_aa: CAWSVRTGRNTEAFF
cdr3_nt: TGTGCCTGGAGTGTTAGGACAGGGAGGAACACTGAAGCTTTCTTT

d_call: TRBD2
clone_size: -
j_call: TRBJ2-1
v_call: TRBV2
cdr3_aa: CASSDGGGAFNEQFF
cdr3_nt: TGTGCCAGCAGTGATGGCGGGGGGGCCTTTAATGAGCAGTTCTTC

d_call: TRBD1
clone_size: -
j_call: TRBJ2-7
v_call: TRBV6-1
cdr3_aa: CATTDRDSYEQYF
cdr3_nt: TGTGCCACCACCGACAGGGACTCCTACGAGCAGTACTTC

d_call: -
clone_size: -
j_call: TRBJ2-5
v_call: TRBV5-7
cdr3_aa: CASSLERELQETQYF
cdr3_nt: TGTGCCAGCAGCTTGGAGAGGGAACTCCAAGAGACCCAGTACTTC

d_call: TRBD1
clone_size: -
j_call: TRBJ2-5
v_call: TRBV5-4
cdr3_aa: CASMLGTASQETQYF
cdr3_nt: TGTGCCAGCATGCTTGGGACAGCTAGTCAAGAGACCCAGTACTTC

d_call: -
clone_size: few
j_call: TRBJ1-2
v_call: TRBV5-1
cdr3_aa: CASSPGQLPNYGYTF
cdr3_nt: TGCGCCAGCAGCCCTGGACAGCTCCCTAACTATGGCTACACCTTC

d_call: -
clone_size: -
j_call: TRBJ1-3
v_call: TRBV29-1
cdr3_aa: CSVVGGSAGNTIYF
cdr3_nt: TGCAGCGTCGTAGGGGGTTCGGCTGGAAACACCATATATTTT

d_call: TRBD1
clone_size: -
j_call: TRBJ2-5
v_call: TRBV11-1
cdr3_aa: CASTLGEGQGVQYF
cdr3_nt: TGTGCCAGCACCCTCGGAGAGGGACAGGGTGTCCAGTACTTC

d_call: TRBD1
clone_size: -
j_call: TRBJ2-1
v_call: TRBV6-5
cdr3_aa: CASSYRDRDYNEQFF
cdr3_nt: TGTGCCAGCAGTTACCGGGACAGGGATTACAATGAGCAGTTCTTC

d_call: TRBD1
clone_size: -
j_call: TRBJ2-7
v_call: TRBV7-9
cdr3_aa: CASRSLLRDRASYEQYF
cdr3_nt: TGTGCCAGCAGATCTCTCCTACGGGACAGGGCCTCCTACGAGCAGTACTTC

d_call: -
clone_size: -
j_call: TRBJ2-3
v_call: TRBV7-9
cdr3_aa: CASSLRAPPIIGNTQYF
cdr3_nt: TGTGCCAGCAGCTTAAGGGCCCCTCCCATTATTGGAAATACGCAGTATTTT

d_call: -
clone_size: -
j_call: TRBJ2-3
v_call: TRBV15
cdr3_aa: CATSRDQGSLTDTQYF
cdr3_nt: TGTGCCACCAGCAGAGATCAGGGGAGCCTCACAGATACGCAGTATTTT

d_call: -
clone_size: -
j_call: TRBJ2-2
v_call: TRBV27
cdr3_aa: CASRRVLDTGELFF
cdr3_nt: TGTGCCAGCAGACGGGTCCTTGACACCGGGGAGCTGTTTTTT

d_call: -
clone_size: -
j_call: TRBJ2-6
v_call: TRBV29-1
cdr3_aa: CSADVSSGANVLTF
cdr3_nt: TGCAGCGCCGACGTTAGCTCTGGGGCCAACGTCCTGACTTTC

d_call: -
clone_size: -
j_call: TRBJ2-7
v_call: TRBV11-2
cdr3_aa: CASSSDYEQYF
cdr3_nt: TGTGCCAGCAGCTCTGACTACGAGCAGTACTTC

d_call: TRBD1
clone_size: -
j_call: TRBJ1-3
v_call: TRBV30
cdr3_aa: CAWSLTGGPGNTIYF
cdr3_nt: TGTGCCTGGAGTCTTACAGGGGGACCTGGAAACACCATATATTTT

d_call: TRBD1
clone_size: -
j_call: TRBJ1-1
v_call: TRBV19
cdr3_aa: CASSSRQGPTEAFF
cdr3_nt: TGTGCCAGTAGTTCCAGACAGGGCCCCACTGAAGCTTTCTTT

d_call: -
clone_size: -
j_call: TRBJ2-3
v_call: TRBV6-5
cdr3_aa: CASSYGASSDTQYF
cdr3_nt: TGTGCCAGCAGTTACGGGGCTAGCTCGGATACGCAGTATTTT

d_call: -
clone_size: few
j_call: TRBJ1-5
v_call: TRBV27
cdr3_aa: CASSLSRGQTQHF
cdr3_nt: TGTGCCAGCAGTTTATCTCGGGGACAAACCCAGCATTTT

d_call: TRBD2
clone_size: -
j_call: TRBJ2-3
v_call: TRBV9
cdr3_aa: CASQGGGTDTQYF
cdr3_nt: TGTGCCAGCCAGGGCGGGGGTACAGATACGCAGTATTTT